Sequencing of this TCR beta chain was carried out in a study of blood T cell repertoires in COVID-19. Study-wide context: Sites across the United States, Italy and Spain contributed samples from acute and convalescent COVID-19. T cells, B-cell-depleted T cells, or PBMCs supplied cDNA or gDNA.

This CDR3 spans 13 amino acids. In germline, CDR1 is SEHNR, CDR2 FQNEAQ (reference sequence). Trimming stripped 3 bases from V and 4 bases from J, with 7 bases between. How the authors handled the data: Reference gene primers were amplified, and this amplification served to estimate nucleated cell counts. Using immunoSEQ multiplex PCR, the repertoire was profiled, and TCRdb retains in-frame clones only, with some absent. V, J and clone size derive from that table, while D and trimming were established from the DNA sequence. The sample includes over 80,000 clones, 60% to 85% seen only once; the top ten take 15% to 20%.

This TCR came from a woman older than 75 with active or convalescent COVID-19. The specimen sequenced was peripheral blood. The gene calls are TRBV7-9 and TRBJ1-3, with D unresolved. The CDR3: CASSFGRGNTIYF. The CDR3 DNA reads TGTGCCAGCAGCTTTGGGAGGGGAAACACCATATATTTT.